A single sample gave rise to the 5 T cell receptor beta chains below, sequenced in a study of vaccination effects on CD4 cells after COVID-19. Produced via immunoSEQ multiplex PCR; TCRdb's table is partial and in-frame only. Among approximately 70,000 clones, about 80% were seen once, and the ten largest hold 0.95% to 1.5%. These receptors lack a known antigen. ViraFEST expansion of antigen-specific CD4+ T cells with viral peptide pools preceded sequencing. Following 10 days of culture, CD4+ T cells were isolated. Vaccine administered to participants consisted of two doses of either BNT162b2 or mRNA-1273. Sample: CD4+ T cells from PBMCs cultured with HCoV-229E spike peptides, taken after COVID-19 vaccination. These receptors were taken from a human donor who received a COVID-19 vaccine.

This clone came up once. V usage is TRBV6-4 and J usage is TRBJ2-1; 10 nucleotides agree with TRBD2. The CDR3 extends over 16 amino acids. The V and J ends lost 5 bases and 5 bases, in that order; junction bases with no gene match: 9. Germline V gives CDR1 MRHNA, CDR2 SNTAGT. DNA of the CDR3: TGTGCCAGCAGTCAAGGGTTAGCGGGGGGCGACAATGAGCAGTTCTTC. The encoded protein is CASSQGLAGGDNEQFF.

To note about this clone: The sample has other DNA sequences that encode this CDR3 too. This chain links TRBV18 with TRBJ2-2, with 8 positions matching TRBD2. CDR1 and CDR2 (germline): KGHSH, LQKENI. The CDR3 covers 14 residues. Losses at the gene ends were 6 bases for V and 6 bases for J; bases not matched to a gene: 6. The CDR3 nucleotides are TGTGCCAGCTCTCCGGGACTAGTTGCCGGGGAGCTGTTTTTT. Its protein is CASSPGLVAGELFF.

Written as DNA, the CDR3 is TGTGCCAGCAGTTACTCCCAGGGCGGGGAGCTGTTTTTT. Amino acids: CASSYSQGGELFF. This chain links TRBV6-5 with TRBJ2-2; D is possibly TRBD1 (5 bases). V was cut by 0 bases and J by 7 bases, with 6 bases left in between. Germline values: CDR1 MNHEY, CDR2 SVGAGI. The CDR3 totals 13 residues.

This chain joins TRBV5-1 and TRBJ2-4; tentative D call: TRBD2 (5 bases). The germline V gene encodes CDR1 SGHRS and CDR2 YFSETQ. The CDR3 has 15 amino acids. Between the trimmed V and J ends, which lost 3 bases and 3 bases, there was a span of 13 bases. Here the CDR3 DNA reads TGCGCCAGCAGCTGGGGAGAGGGTGGCAAAAACATTCAGTACTTC. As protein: CASSWGEGGKNIQYF.

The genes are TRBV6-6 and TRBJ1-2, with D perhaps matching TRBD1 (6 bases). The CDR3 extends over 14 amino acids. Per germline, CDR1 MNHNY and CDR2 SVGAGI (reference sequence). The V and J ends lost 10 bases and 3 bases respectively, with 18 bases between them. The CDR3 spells CATQIRQDHYGYTF. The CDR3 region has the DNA TGTGCCACCCAAATTAGACAGGACCACTATGGCTACACCTTC.